These T cell receptor beta chains were read from a single sample in a study of blood T cell repertoires in COVID-19. Libraries were prepared by immunoSEQ multiplex PCR; TCRdb keeps only in-frame clonotypes and omits some of them. The sample includes about 330,000 clones, about 82% of them seen just once. The specimen was peripheral blood. The receptor source for this set is a woman aged 45-59 years with acute or convalescent COVID-19. The CDR3 runs from the conserved cysteine through the conserved F or W. D genes are given only for firm matches. Rows give clone size only sometimes, using once, few, many, or a class for an expanded clone.

CDR3nt: TGCGCCAGCAGCCAGGCGGGAGGAACCTACAATGAGCAGTTCTTC
CDR3aa: CASSQAGGTYNEQFF
v_gene: TRBV4-3
j_gene: TRBJ2-1
len: 15
abundance: NA
d_gene: TRBD2

CDR3nt: TGTGCCAGCATCCCCGGGACTAGCGGGAGGCTTGGGGCCAACGTCCTGACTTTC
CDR3aa: CASIPGTSGRLGANVLTF
v_gene: TRBV2
j_gene: TRBJ2-6
len: 18
abundance: NA
d_gene: TRBD2

CDR3nt: TGTGCCAGCAGCACCGGACAGTTCTACGAGCAGTACTTC
CDR3aa: CASSTGQFYEQYF
v_gene: TRBV5-4
j_gene: TRBJ2-7
len: 13
abundance: NA
d_gene: NA

CDR3nt: TGTGCCAGCAGGCCACCCGGCTCTGGGGCCAACGTCCTGACTTTC
CDR3aa: CASRPPGSGANVLTF
v_gene: TRBV28
j_gene: TRBJ2-6
len: 15
abundance: NA
d_gene: NA

CDR3nt: TGTGCCAGCAGTCCCTCGACCTACAGGGGACCTCCTCTACGAGAGCAGTACTTC
CDR3aa: CASSPSTYRGPPLREQYF
v_gene: TRBV27
j_gene: TRBJ2-7
len: 18
abundance: NA
d_gene: TRBD1

CDR3nt: TGTGCCAGCTCACCCATGAGCTCTGTTAATGCTGGAAACACCATATATTTT
CDR3aa: CASSPMSSVNAGNTIYF
v_gene: TRBV18
j_gene: TRBJ1-3
len: 17
abundance: NA
d_gene: NA

CDR3nt: TGTGCCAGCAGTTATCGGGGGATTAATTCACCCCTCCACTTT
CDR3aa: CASSYRGINSPLHF
v_gene: TRBV6-6
j_gene: TRBJ1-6
len: 14
abundance: NA
d_gene: NA

CDR3nt: TGTGCCAGCAGCCAAGGGGCGGGACAGGGGGCCAGCGCAGATACGCAGTATTTT
CDR3aa: CASSQGAGQGASADTQYF
v_gene: TRBV3-1/TRBV3-2
j_gene: TRBJ2-3
len: 18
abundance: NA
d_gene: TRBD1

CDR3nt: TGTGCCAGCAGCTTAGGGCCAGGGGGCGAACCGAATCAGCCCCAGCATTTT
CDR3aa: CASSLGPGGEPNQPQHF
v_gene: TRBV7-8
j_gene: TRBJ1-5
len: 17
abundance: NA
d_gene: TRBD1

CDR3nt: TGTGCCAGCAGTGTGTTACGACGACAGCCCATGAACACTGAAGCTTTCTTT
CDR3aa: CASSVLRRQPMNTEAFF
v_gene: TRBV2
j_gene: TRBJ1-1
len: 17
abundance: NA
d_gene: NA

CDR3nt: TGTGCCAGCAGCTTAGGAACTAGCGGGAGATTCGGCGGGGAGCTGTTTTTT
CDR3aa: CASSLGTSGRFGGELFF
v_gene: TRBV11-2
j_gene: TRBJ2-2
len: 17
abundance: NA
d_gene: TRBD2

CDR3nt: TGTGCCAGCCGGACAGACTATGGCTACACCTTC
CDR3aa: CASRTDYGYTF
v_gene: TRBV28
j_gene: TRBJ1-2
len: 11
abundance: NA
d_gene: NA

CDR3nt: TGTGCCAGCAGACAGGAACCAAACGAGCAGTACTTC
CDR3aa: CASRQEPNEQYF
v_gene: TRBV25-1
j_gene: TRBJ2-7
len: 12
abundance: once
d_gene: NA

CDR3nt: TGCAGCACTACTTTCGACAGGGTATGGGAGACCCAGTACTTC
CDR3aa: CSTTFDRVWETQYF
v_gene: TRBV29-1
j_gene: TRBJ2-5
len: 14
abundance: NA
d_gene: TRBD1

CDR3nt: TGTGCCACCAGCCGTGGAGGAGTAAACACTGAAGCTTTCTTT
CDR3aa: CATSRGGVNTEAFF
v_gene: TRBV15
j_gene: TRBJ1-1
len: 14
abundance: NA
d_gene: NA

CDR3nt: TGTGCCACCAGTGGGTCTTGGGACAGGTCTACGGATCAGCCCCAGCATTTT
CDR3aa: CATSGSWDRSTDQPQHF
v_gene: TRBV24-1
j_gene: TRBJ1-5
len: 17
abundance: NA
d_gene: TRBD1

CDR3nt: TGTGCCAGCAGCCCGGACAGGGGGAGGGAAAAACTGTTTTTT
CDR3aa: CASSPDRGREKLFF
v_gene: TRBV11-2
j_gene: TRBJ1-4
len: 14
abundance: NA
d_gene: TRBD1

CDR3nt: TGTGCCAGCAGCATCTCCGGCACAGATACGCAGTATTTT
CDR3aa: CASSISGTDTQYF
v_gene: TRBV7-9
j_gene: TRBJ2-3
len: 13
abundance: NA
d_gene: NA

CDR3nt: TGCAGTGCTAACCCCGGCTATGGCTACACCTTC
CDR3aa: CSANPGYGYTF
v_gene: TRBV20-1
j_gene: TRBJ1-2
len: 11
abundance: NA
d_gene: NA

CDR3nt: TGTGCCAGCAGTTTAAGGGACAGGGGGTTGAACACTGAAGCTTTCTTT
CDR3aa: CASSLRDRGLNTEAFF
v_gene: TRBV27
j_gene: TRBJ1-1
len: 16
abundance: NA
d_gene: TRBD1

CDR3nt: TGTGCCAGCAGCCCACGCGCCGGGTTTCAGGGGACCGGGGAGCTGTTTTTT
CDR3aa: CASSPRAGFQGTGELFF
v_gene: TRBV7-3
j_gene: TRBJ2-2
len: 17
abundance: NA
d_gene: NA

CDR3nt: TGCGCCAGCAGCCAAGACCCCCCCAGAATGAACACTGAAGCTTTCTTT
CDR3aa: CASSQDPPRMNTEAFF
v_gene: TRBV4-1
j_gene: TRBJ1-1
len: 16
abundance: NA
d_gene: NA

CDR3nt: TGCGCCAGCAGCCGGGGGGACAGGGGAGGCGATGAGCAGTTCTTC
CDR3aa: CASSRGDRGGDEQFF
v_gene: TRBV5-1
j_gene: TRBJ2-1
len: 15
abundance: NA
d_gene: TRBD1

CDR3nt: TGTGCCAGCAGCTTAGAAGGAGTAGCGGGTGAGCAGTTCTTC
CDR3aa: CASSLEGVAGEQFF
v_gene: TRBV7-9
j_gene: TRBJ2-1
len: 14
abundance: once
d_gene: TRBD2

CDR3nt: TGTGCCAGCAGCCCCCATTTCCAGGAACATAATTCACCCCTCCACTTT
CDR3aa: CASSPHFQEHNSPLHF
v_gene: TRBV5-6
j_gene: TRBJ1-6
len: 16
abundance: NA
d_gene: NA

CDR3nt: TGTGCCAGTGCAGGGGGGTATCAAGAGACCCAGTACTTC
CDR3aa: CASAGGYQETQYF
v_gene: TRBV19
j_gene: TRBJ2-5
len: 13
abundance: NA
d_gene: NA

CDR3nt: TGTGCCAGCAGCCAAGAGTGGTGGTCCTCGGGCACAGATACGCAGTATTTT
CDR3aa: CASSQEWWSSGTDTQYF
v_gene: TRBV4-2
j_gene: TRBJ2-3
len: 17
abundance: NA
d_gene: NA

CDR3nt: TGTGCCAGCAGCCTGAACACGGGTGAGCCCCAGCATTTT
CDR3aa: CASSLNTGEPQHF
v_gene: TRBV7-9
j_gene: TRBJ1-5
len: 13
abundance: NA
d_gene: NA

CDR3nt: TGTGCCAGCAGCCTGAGCGACTCTGATAATGAGCAGTTCTTC
CDR3aa: CASSLSDSDNEQFF
v_gene: TRBV5-4
j_gene: TRBJ2-1
len: 14
abundance: NA
d_gene: NA

CDR3nt: TGTGCCAGCAGTCGCGAGAAAGCCGTCTCTTCCTACAATGAGCAGTTCTTC
CDR3aa: CASSREKAVSSYNEQFF
v_gene: TRBV6-6
j_gene: TRBJ2-1
len: 17
abundance: NA
d_gene: NA

CDR3nt: TGTGCCAGCAGTTCCCCGGGGGGGTCGGGGGAGCTGTTTTTT
CDR3aa: CASSSPGGSGELFF
v_gene: TRBV28
j_gene: TRBJ2-2
len: 14
abundance: NA
d_gene: TRBD2

CDR3nt: TGTGCCAGCAGGGTGGGGGGGGAGACAGATACGCAGTATTTT
CDR3aa: CASRVGGETDTQYF
v_gene: TRBV28
j_gene: TRBJ2-3
len: 14
abundance: NA
d_gene: TRBD2

CDR3nt: TGTGCCAGCAGACGACGGGGTAGCAATCAGCCCCAGCATTTT
CDR3aa: CASRRRGSNQPQHF
v_gene: TRBV5-6
j_gene: TRBJ1-5
len: 14
abundance: NA
d_gene: NA

CDR3nt: TGTGCCAGCAGTTTTTCGGGACAGGGTTTGGGAGCTTTCTTT
CDR3aa: CASSFSGQGLGAFF
v_gene: TRBV27
j_gene: TRBJ1-1
len: 14
abundance: NA
d_gene: TRBD1

CDR3nt: TGTGCCATCAGGACCGTACAGGTCGGGAATGAGCAGTTCTTC
CDR3aa: CAIRTVQVGNEQFF
v_gene: TRBV10-3
j_gene: TRBJ2-1
len: 14
abundance: NA
d_gene: NA

CDR3nt: TGCGCCAGCAGCCAAGTCAATCTAAGGCAGTTCTTC
CDR3aa: CASSQVNLRQFF
v_gene: TRBV4-3
j_gene: TRBJ2-1
len: 12
abundance: NA
d_gene: NA